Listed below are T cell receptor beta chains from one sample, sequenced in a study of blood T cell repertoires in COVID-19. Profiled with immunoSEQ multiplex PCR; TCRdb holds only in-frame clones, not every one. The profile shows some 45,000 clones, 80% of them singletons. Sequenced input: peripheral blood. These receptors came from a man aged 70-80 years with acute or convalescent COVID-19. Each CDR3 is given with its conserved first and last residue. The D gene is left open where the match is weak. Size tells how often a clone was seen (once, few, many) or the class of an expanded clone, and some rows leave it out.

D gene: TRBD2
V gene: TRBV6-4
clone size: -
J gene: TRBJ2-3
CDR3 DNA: TGTGCCAGCAGTGACTCCTCTAGCGGGGGGGCAGATACGCAGTATTTT
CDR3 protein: CASSDSSSGGADTQYF

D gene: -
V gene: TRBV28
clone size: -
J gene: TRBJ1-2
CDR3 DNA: TGTGCCGGCGGACAAAGGAACTATGGCTACACCTTC
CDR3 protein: CAGGQRNYGYTF

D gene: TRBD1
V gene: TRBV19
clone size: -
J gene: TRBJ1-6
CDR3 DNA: TGTGCCAGTAGTATCCAGGGGGCGAGCTCACCCCTCCACTTT
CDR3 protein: CASSIQGASSPLHF

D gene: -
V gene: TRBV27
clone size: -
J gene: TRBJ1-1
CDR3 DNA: TGTGCCAGCAGTCTCGGGACACTCACTGAAGCTTTCTTT
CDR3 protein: CASSLGTLTEAFF

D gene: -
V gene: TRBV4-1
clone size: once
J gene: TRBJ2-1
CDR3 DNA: TGCGCCAGCAGCCAAGTGTCCGGCAGGGTGAATGAGCAGTTCTTC
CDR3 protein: CASSQVSGRVNEQFF

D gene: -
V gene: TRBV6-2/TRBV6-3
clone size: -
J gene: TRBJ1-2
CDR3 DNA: TGTGCCAGCAGTCGAAGCCCCCGCGGAGTTAACTATGGCTACACCTTC
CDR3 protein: CASSRSPRGVNYGYTF

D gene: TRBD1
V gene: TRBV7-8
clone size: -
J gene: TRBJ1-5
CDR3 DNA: TGTGCCAGCAGCTTAGCAGGGGGCTTACAGCCCCAGCATTTT
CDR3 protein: CASSLAGGLQPQHF

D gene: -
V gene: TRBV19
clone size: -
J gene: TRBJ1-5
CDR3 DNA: TGTGCCAGTAGTGGAACAGGAAATCAGCCCCAGCATTTT
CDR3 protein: CASSGTGNQPQHF

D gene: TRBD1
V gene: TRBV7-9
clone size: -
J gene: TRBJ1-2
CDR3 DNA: TGTGCCAGCAGCTTAAGTAGGACAGGCTACAACTATGGCTACACCTTC
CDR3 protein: CASSLSRTGYNYGYTF

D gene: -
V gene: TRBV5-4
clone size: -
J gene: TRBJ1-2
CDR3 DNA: TGTGCCAGCAGCTCCACCCCAGGGATAGGGAGGTCGGGCTACACCTTC
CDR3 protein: CASSSTPGIGRSGYTF

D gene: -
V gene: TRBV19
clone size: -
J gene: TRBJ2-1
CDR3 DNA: TGTGCCAGTATGAGAAACAGGTCCAAGTACAATGAGCAGTTCTTC
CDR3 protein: CASMRNRSKYNEQFF

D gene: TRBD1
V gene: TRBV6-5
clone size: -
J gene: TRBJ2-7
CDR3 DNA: TGTGCCAGCAGTTATCGACAGGGGGCCTACGAGCAGTACTTC
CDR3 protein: CASSYRQGAYEQYF

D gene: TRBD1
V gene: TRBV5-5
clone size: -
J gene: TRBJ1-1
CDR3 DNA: TGTGCCAGCAGCTCTAAAACAGGGGACACTGAAGCTTTCTTT
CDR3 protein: CASSSKTGDTEAFF

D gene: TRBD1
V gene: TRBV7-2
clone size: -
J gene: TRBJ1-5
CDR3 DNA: TGTGCCAGCAGCTCACAGGGGCTCAATCAGCCCCAGCATTTT
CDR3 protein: CASSSQGLNQPQHF

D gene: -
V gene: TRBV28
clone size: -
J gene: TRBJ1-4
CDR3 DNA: TGTGCCAGCACCCCCTTAGACAGTTTATTTGAAAAACTGTTTTTT
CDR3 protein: CASTPLDSLFEKLFF

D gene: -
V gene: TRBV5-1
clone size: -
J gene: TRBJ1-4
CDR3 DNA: TGCGCCAGCAGCTTGGTCAGTGCAACTAATGAAAAACTGTTTTTT
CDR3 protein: CASSLVSATNEKLFF